The next 21 T cell receptor beta chains were all read from a single sample in a study of T-cell reconstitution after alpha-beta-depleted transplantation in children (dated by TCRdb to about 2016). Preparation of the library involved PCR. These reads were obtained on an Illumina HiSeq 2500. To normalize quantification of the TCRbeta repertoire, the TCR libraries were built with molecular barcoding that relied on unique molecular identifiers. The public reads were reanalyzed by TCRdb: fastp trimming at Q25, MiXCR alignment, in-frame beta chains only. Every entry covers one CDR3 protein and lists the most common genes and DNA from its rows. The sample data list 600,000 to 700,000 distinct CDR3 sequences, and 16% of these were observed just once. Together, the top ten hold approximately 1% of the sample. The sample here was PBMCs from the stem cell graft donor, taken from the stem cell graft. Source of these receptors: a human donor who donated a stem cell graft to a child with acute myeloid leukemia.

The genes are TRBV14 and TRBJ2-2, with no clear D. The germline gives CDR1 SGHDN, CDR2 FVKESK. The CDR3 loop spans 16 amino acids. V gave up 2 bases and J gave up 1 base, with 11 bases separating them. The CDR3 sequence is CASSQLRTLNTGELFF. In DNA, the CDR3 is TGTGCCAGCAGCCAATTAAGGACCCTGAACACCGGGGAGCTGTTTTTT. Filled out from reference TRBV14 and TRBJ2-2, the complete variable domain reads EAGVTQFPSHSVIEKGQTVTLRCDPISGHDNLYWYRRVMGKEIKFLLHFVKESKQDESGMPNNRFLAERTGGTYSTLKVQPAELEDSGVYFCASSQLRTLNTGELFFGEGSRLTVL.

With respect to this clonotype: The junction departs from the called germline gene at one end, perhaps through a read error. The V gene is TRBV5-1, the J gene TRBJ1-1; no reliable D call. Looked up from germline, CDR1 is SGHRS and CDR2 is YFSETQ. CDR3 length: 14 residues. The CDR3 DNA reads TGCGCCAGCAGCTTTGACACCTTGAACACTAAAGCTTTCTTT. Protein sequence: CASSFDTLNTKAFF.

This clonotype was seen more than once but under ten times. The V call is TRBV25-1, the J call TRBJ1-5, with a tentative D call TRBD1 (5 bases). The germline gives CDR1 MGHDK, CDR2 SYGVNS. The length of the CDR3 is 14 residues. The germline V and J ends were trimmed by 3 bases and 9 bases, with 15 bases remaining between them. The DNA for the CDR3 is TGTGCCAGCAGTGAGGCCCAGGGTGGAATGCCCCAGCATTTT. As protein: CASSEAQGGMPQHF.

This clonotype was picked up many times. The rearrangement uses TRBV5-6 and TRBJ1-2; 9 bases are a match to TRBD1. Germline assignment: CDR1 SGHDT and CDR2 YYEEEE. V was pared by 4 bases and J by 0 bases, with 4 bases of the junction left unmatched. The CDR3 length is 15 residues. The CDR3 DNA follows: TGTGCCAGCAGCCCCTGGGACAGGGCTAACTATGGCTACACCTTC. Its translation: CASSPWDRANYGYTF.

This clonotype was detected ten times or more. The rearrangement links TRBV12-3 or TRBV12-4 to TRBJ2-5, with D tentatively TRBD2 (5 bases). The V end was cut by 2 bases, the J end by 2 bases, with 12 bases between. The CDR3 contains 15 residues. The CDR3 loop is CASSLRSSGQETQYF. CDR3 DNA sequence: TGTGCCAGCAGTTTAAGGTCCAGCGGACAAGAGACCCAGTACTTC.

This clonotype was seen many times. This chain links TRBV12-3 or TRBV12-4 with TRBJ2-5; D remains ambiguous. The germline V and J ends were trimmed by 5 bases and 1 base, with 5 bases remaining between them. This CDR3 contains 12 residues. The CDR3 DNA reads TGTGCCAGCAGTGCAGTCCAAGAGACCCAGTACTTC. Amino acids: CASSAVQETQYF.

The chain uses TRBV28 and TRBJ2-3; D not certain. The ends were cut back, 11 bases at V and 7 bases at J, with 19 bases in the middle. Germline V gene lookup returns CDR1 MDHEN and CDR2 SYDVKM. This CDR3 has 13 residues. The CDR3 DNA reads as TGTGCCGCCCAAGATGAGGAATCAAATACGCAGTATTTT. As protein: CAAQDEESNTQYF.

This clonotype was seen only a few times. The CDR3 nucleotides read TGTGCCAGCAGCTTAGGACTATCGACGAACACCGGGGAGCTGTTTTTT. Encoded protein: CASSLGLSTNTGELFF. The V gene is TRBV7-6, the J gene TRBJ2-2; perhaps TRBD2 as D (5 bases). The V end was cut by 1 base, the J end by 0 bases, with 9 bases between. Germline loops: CDR1 SGHVS, CDR2 FNYEAQ. The CDR3 has 16 amino acids. Based on the CDR3 plus reference TRBV7-6 and TRBJ2-2, the full variable domain is GAGVSQSPRYKVTKRGQDVALRCDPISGHVSLYWYRQALGQGPEFLTYFNYEAQQDKSGLPNDRFSAERPEGSISTLTIQRTEQRDSAMYRCASSLGLSTNTGELFFGEGSRLTVL.

The chain is built from TRBV20-1 and TRBJ1-1, with 12 bases that match TRBD1. The CDR3 covers 18 residues. J lost 1 base, V lost 3 bases, and 12 bases had no gene match. Germline V gives CDR1 DFQATT, CDR2 SNEGSKA (reference sequence). As DNA, the CDR3 is TGCAGTGCTAGTGGGGACAGGGGGCTTGTACGTTGGAACACTGAAGCTTTCTTT. Its protein product is CSASGDRGLVRWNTEAFF.

This clonotype was counted many times. The V and J genes are TRBV20-1 and TRBJ2-5, with D perhaps being TRBD1 or TRBD2 (6 bases each). CDR1 and CDR2 from the germline V gene are DFQATT and SNEGSKA (reference sequence). Trimming stripped 5 bases from V and 5 bases from J, with 15 bases between. The CDR3 totals 13 residues. Here the CDR3 DNA reads TGCAGTGCTTCCGGGGGCCGACGGGAGACCCAGTACTTC. The encoded protein is CSASGGRRETQYF.

This clonotype was found a few times. The chain is built from TRBV12-3 or TRBV12-4 and TRBJ2-5; D not resolved. The V gene lost 6 bases and the J gene lost 0 bases, with 14 bases spanning the gap. The CDR3 is 15 residues long. Written as DNA, the CDR3 is TGTGCCAGCAGCCCCACCCCCACAGACCAAGAGACCCAGTACTTC. Translation: CASSPTPTDQETQYF.

This clonotype was recorded many times. The chain has TRBV20-1 and TRBJ1-6; weak D call: TRBD1 (5 bases). This CDR3 comprises 15 residues. V lost 6 bases, J lost 11 bases, and 23 bases lay in between. Germline V CDR1 and CDR2: DFQATT, SNEGSKA (reference sequence). CDR3: CSARRIGREGAPLHF. In nucleotides, the CDR3 is TGCAGTGCCAGAAGGATCGGCAGGGAAGGTGCACCCCTCCACTTT.

This clonotype was observed a few times. Here the CDR3 reads CASSSWRGEQFF. In DNA, the CDR3 is TGTGCCAGCAGCTCCTGGAGGGGGGAGCAGTTCTTC. The V call is TRBV5-8, the J call TRBJ2-1, with D perhaps TRBD1 or TRBD2 (6 bases each). This CDR3 is built from 12 residues. Germline V gives CDR1 SGHTS, CDR2 YDEGEE. V was pared by 3 bases and J by 10 bases, with 11 bases between.

This clonotype was seen a few times. The chain employs TRBV5-6 and TRBJ1-1; D perhaps matches TRBD1 (5 bases). This CDR3 comprises 16 residues. V was trimmed by 0 bases and J by 4 bases, leaving 16 bases between them. CDR1 SGHDT and CDR2 YYEEEE come from the germline V gene. The CDR3 reads CASSLGKGPWGTEAFF. DNA for the CDR3: TGTGCCAGCAGCTTGGGAAAGGGACCTTGGGGCACTGAAGCTTTCTTT.

In this sample, this clonotype turned up a few times. V is TRBV7-9 and J is TRBJ2-1; 7 bases are a match to TRBD2. V shed 3 bases and J 8 bases; nucleotides not matched to a gene: 7. The CDR3 is 14 residues long. Germline CDR1 SEHNR, CDR2 FQNEAQ (reference sequence). The CDR3 coding sequence is TGTGCCAGCAGCTTCTCGGGGGGAAGGGATGAGCAGTTCTTC. This sequence encodes CASSFSGGRDEQFF.

This clonotype was counted a few times. The V gene is TRBV28, the J gene TRBJ2-7, with 7 bases matching TRBD1. The CDR3 has 15 amino acids. Per germline, CDR1 MDHEN and CDR2 SYDVKM. J gave up 4 bases and V 6 bases, and 12 bases lay outside the gene matches. For the CDR3, the DNA is TGTGCCAGCAGGGGAGACAGGGATTCCCCTTACGAGCAGTACTTC. Its protein is CASRGDRDSPYEQYF.

V gene TRBV25-1 combines with J gene TRBJ1-4, with D unclear. CDR1 is MGHDK, CDR2 SYGVNS, per germline. Between the trimmed V and J ends, which lost 3 bases and 8 bases, there was a span of 16 bases. CDR3 length: 15 residues. CDR3 residues: CASSDTGRIGEKLFF. For the CDR3, the DNA is TGTGCCAGCAGTGATACTGGACGGATTGGGGAAAAACTGTTTTTT.

This clonotype was picked up many times. The genes are TRBV10-3 and TRBJ1-1; D possibly corresponds to TRBD1 (5 bases). Germline-derived CDR1 and CDR2 are ENHRY and SYGVKD. This CDR3 spans 16 amino acids. The V end was cut by 2 bases, the J end by 1 base, with 14 bases between. The CDR3 loop is CAISEPRDYKNTEAFF. In DNA, the CDR3 is TGTGCCATCAGTGAGCCCCGGGACTACAAGAACACTGAAGCTTTCTTT.

At least ten counts were recorded for this clonotype. The V call is TRBV7-9, the J call TRBJ2-3; D is possibly TRBD1 or TRBD2 (5 bases each). CDR1 SEHNR and CDR2 FQNEAQ come from the germline V gene (reference sequence). Trimming took off 3 bases at V and 3 bases at J, with 7 bases between the two ends. CDR3 size: 13 residues. The CDR3 spells CASSFEGTDTQYF. CDR3 in DNA: TGTGCCAGCAGCTTCGAGGGGACAGATACGCAGTATTTT.

This chain joins TRBV4-3 and TRBJ2-1; 10 bases align to TRBD2. V lost 4 bases and J lost 5; bases outside the gene matches: 11. CDR3 size: 17 residues. Germline V gives CDR1 LGHNA, CDR2 YSLEER. The chain's CDR3 is CASSLTTTSGWDNEQFF. The CDR3 DNA reads as TGCGCCAGCAGCCTAACGACGACTAGCGGGTGGGACAATGAGCAGTTCTTC.

Comment on this clonotype: This clone may be a read error of a much larger clone one base away. No conserved phenylalanine or tryptophan is present at the end of the CDR3, so a read error is the likely explanation. The V call is TRBV25-1, the J call TRBJ1-2; 9 bases map to TRBD1. Germline V CDR1 and CDR2: MGHDK, SYGVNS. The CDR3 is 14 amino acids. V shed 2 bases and J 4 bases; nucleotides not matched to a gene: 2. This CDR3 reads CASSEAGQGYGYTS. Written as DNA, the CDR3 is TGTGCCAGCAGTGAAGCGGGACAGGGCTATGGCTACACCTCC.